This T cell receptor beta chain originates from a study of breast tumors, draining lymph nodes, adjacent tissues (dated by TCRdb to 2015 to 2016). Regarding the study in general: The study compared TCR beta repertoires across tumor, adjacent nontumor tissue and axillary lymph nodes from breast cancer patients. In human breast cancer, the study set out to evaluate how tumor, surrounding tissue and draining lymph node repertoires relate to one another and whether T cells may move between these sites.

Broader findings and caveats from the paper: Tumors showed preferential V and J gene usage, and their T-cell repertoire diversity fell below that of lymph nodes yet above that of nontumor tissue. Rather than being directly demonstrated, the conclusion that tumor T cells originate in lymph nodes was presented as consistent with a hypothesis. The data were considered consistent with the idea that most tumor T cells come from the lymph node and then expand in tumor tissue. Tumor and nontumor tissue repertoires were significantly more similar in luminal-like than in basal-like breast cancer.

The listed sequencing device is Illumina HiSeq 2000. TCR beta chain libraries were generated by multiplex PCR amplification. High-throughput sequencing was used to analyze the amplified TCR beta chain products. In-frame beta chains were kept once TCRdb had trimmed the public reads at Q25 with fastp and called clones with MiXCR. When rows share a CDR3 protein, they turn into one entry using the most common DNA and genes. The sample yields some 230,000 distinct CDR3 sequences; nearly 35% were counted once. Jointly, the top ten make up roughly 3.5% of the sample. As encoded in the germline V gene (reference sequence), CDR1 is DFQATT while CDR2 is SNEGSKA. Relative to germline, V is missing 7 bases and J is missing 7 bases, with 13 bases of the junction outside any gene match. Its CDR3 holds 14 amino acids, cysteine through phenylalanine. Only the CDR3 portion is preserved as DNA: 42 bases, with reading frame beginning at the first base.

The lymph node samples were taken from the axillary draining lymph nodes of breast cancer patients. With respect to this clonotype: Its antigen specificity is not known. A much more abundant neighbour one base away suggests this may be a read error.

The chain uses TRBV20-1 and TRBJ2-5, with 9 bases aligning to TRBD2. The clonotype comes from a female donor with breast cancer. Some clones in this sample may be carry-over from other donors' samples. Sequencing was done on a sample of axillary lymph node tissue. The CDR3 here reads CSGFGGGAEATQYF. The nucleotides are TGCAGTGGATTTGGCGGGGGGGCCGAAGCGACCCAGTACTTC.